Described below is a single T cell receptor (beta chain) sequence and its context. What it binds is unknown. The junction shows a germline mismatch at one end, possibly a read error. These data come from a study of cytomegalovirus exposure and HLA in healthy donors. The study's findings and limits: An analysis that was carried out later associated 15,000 to 20,000 TCR beta sequences with HLA alleles at 0.05 false discovery rate. As a later analysis revealed, the rate of TCR association differed by HLA locus, with DRB1 most and HLA-C fewest. Presence/absence analyses assumed roughly uniform sequencing depth across donors, which may not hold.

The study ran its PCR with 60 Vbeta and 13 Jbeta primers. Using immunoSEQ multiplex PCR, the repertoire was profiled, and TCRdb retains in-frame clones only, with some absent. The sample records tens of thousands of clones, 65% to 85% being singletons. The TCR comes from a woman in her 30s in good health and CMV-seronegative. Sequencing was done on a sample of PBMCs.

The DNA of the CDR3 is TGTTCCAGCAGCTCGACAGGGTGGCTCTCTGGAAACACCATATATTTT. Amino acid sequence: CSSSSTGWLSGNTIYF. The V gene is TRBV7-9, the J gene TRBJ1-3; TRBD1 agrees at 7 bases. CDR3 length equals 16 residues. Germline values: CDR1 SEHNR, CDR2 FQNEAQ (reference sequence).